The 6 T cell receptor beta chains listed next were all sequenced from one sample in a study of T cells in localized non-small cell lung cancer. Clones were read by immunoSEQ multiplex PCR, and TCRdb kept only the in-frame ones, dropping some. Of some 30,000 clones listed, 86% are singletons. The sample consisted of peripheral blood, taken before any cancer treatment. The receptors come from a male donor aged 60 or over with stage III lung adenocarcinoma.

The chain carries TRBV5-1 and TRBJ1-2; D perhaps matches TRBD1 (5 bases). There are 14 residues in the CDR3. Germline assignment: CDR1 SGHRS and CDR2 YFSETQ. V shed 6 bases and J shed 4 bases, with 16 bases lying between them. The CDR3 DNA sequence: TGCGCCAGCAATTTGGATCAGGGCCCCTATGGCTACACCTTC. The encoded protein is CASNLDQGPYGYTF. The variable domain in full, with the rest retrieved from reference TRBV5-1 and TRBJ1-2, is KAGVTQTPRYLIKTRGQQVTLSCSPISGHRSVSWYQQTPGQGLQFLFEYFSETQRNKGNFPGRFSGRQFSNSRSEMNVSTLELGDSALYLCASNLDQGPYGYTFGSGTRLTVV.

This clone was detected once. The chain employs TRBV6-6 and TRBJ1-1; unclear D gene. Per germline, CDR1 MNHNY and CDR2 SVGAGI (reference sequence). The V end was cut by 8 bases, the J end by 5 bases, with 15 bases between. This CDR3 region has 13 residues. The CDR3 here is CASALRAWTEAFF. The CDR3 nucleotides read TGTGCCAGCGCTTTAAGGGCTTGGACTGAAGCTTTCTTT.

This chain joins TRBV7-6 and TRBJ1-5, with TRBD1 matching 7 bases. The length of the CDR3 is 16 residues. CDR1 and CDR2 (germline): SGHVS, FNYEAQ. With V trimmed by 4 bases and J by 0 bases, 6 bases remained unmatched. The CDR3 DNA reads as TGTGCCAGCAGCTCGCAGACAGGGAATAGCAATCAGCCCCAGCATTTT. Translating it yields CASSSQTGNSNQPQHF. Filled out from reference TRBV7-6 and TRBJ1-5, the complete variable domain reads GAGVSQSPRYKVTKRGQDVALRCDPISGHVSLYWYRQALGQGPEFLTYFNYEAQQDKSGLPNDRFSAERPEGSISTLTIQRTEQRDSAMYRCASSSQTGNSNQPQHFGDGTRLSIL.

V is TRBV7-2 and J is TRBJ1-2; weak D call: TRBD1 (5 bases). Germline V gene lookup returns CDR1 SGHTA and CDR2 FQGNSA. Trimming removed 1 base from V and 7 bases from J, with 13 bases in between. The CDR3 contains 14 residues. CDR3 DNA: TGTGCCAGCAGCTTAGGGGACCGTTTTCTTGGCTACACCTTC. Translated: CASSLGDRFLGYTF.

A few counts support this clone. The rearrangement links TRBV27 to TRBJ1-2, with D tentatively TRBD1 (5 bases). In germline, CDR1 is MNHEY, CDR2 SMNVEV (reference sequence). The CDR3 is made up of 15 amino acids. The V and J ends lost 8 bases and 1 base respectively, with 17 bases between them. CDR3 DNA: TGTGCCAGCGGGAACCGGGACCGAAGTAACTATGGCTACACCTTC. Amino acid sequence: CASGNRDRSNYGYTF.

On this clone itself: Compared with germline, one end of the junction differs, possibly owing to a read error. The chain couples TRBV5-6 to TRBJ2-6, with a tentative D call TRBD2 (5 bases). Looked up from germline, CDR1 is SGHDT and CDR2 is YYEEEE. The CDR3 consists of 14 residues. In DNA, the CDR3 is TGTGCCACCAGCGGCCTCTCTGGGGCCAACGTCCTGACTTTC. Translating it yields CATSGLSGANVLTF.